The 26 T cell receptor beta chains below come from one sample, sequenced in a study of OX40 agonist ivuxolimab in advanced cancers. Libraries were prepared by immunoSEQ multiplex PCR; TCRdb keeps only in-frame clonotypes and omits some of them. In the table there are 70,000 to 95,000 clones, 84% of which are singletons. Sequencing used CD4+ or CD8+ T cells sorted from blood, obtained in a trial of the OX40 agonist ivuxolimab. The receptors were sampled from an adult with an advanced solid tumor such as melanoma, head and neck, liver or kidney cancer.

This rearrangement joins TRBV5-4 to TRBJ2-3, with TRBD2 identical over 11 bases. Germline V gives CDR1 SGHNT, CDR2 YYREEE (reference sequence). After removal of 4 bases from V and 4 bases from J, the junction contained 5 bases not matched to a gene. This CDR3 contains 15 residues. The DNA for the CDR3 is TGTGCCAGCAGCCCCACTAGCGGGGGATCAGATACGCAGTATTTT. Its translation is CASSPTSGGSDTQYF.

The CDR3 loop is CASSYVRGEQYF. The CDR3 DNA reads as TGTGCCAGCAGTTACGTCAGGGGCGAGCAGTACTTC. V usage is TRBV6-5 and J usage is TRBJ2-7, with D tentatively TRBD1 (6 bases). The CDR3 totals 12 residues. The germline V gene has CDR1 MNHEY and CDR2 SVGAGI. The V gene lost 2 bases and the J gene lost 6 bases, with 8 bases spanning the gap.

This clone was detected once. This chain connects TRBV30 to TRBJ1-2; perhaps TRBD1 as D (6 bases). Germline-derived CDR1 and CDR2 are GTSNPN and SVGIG (reference sequence). V was shortened by 3 bases and J by 7 bases, with 21 bases between the two germline ends. There are 15 residues in the CDR3. CDR3 region: CAWRNSPGQGFGYTF. Written as DNA, the CDR3 is TGTGCCTGGAGGAATTCTCCGGGGCAGGGGTTTGGCTACACCTTC.

The chain employs TRBV19 and TRBJ2-5, with a possible D match to TRBD2 (7 bases). Deletions cut 4 bases from V and 5 bases from J, with 17 bases between. The CDR3 runs to 15 residues. CDR1 and CDR2 from the germline V gene are LNHDA and SQIVND (reference sequence). The CDR3 here is CASSKSGGRRETQYF. CDR3 DNA sequence: TGTGCCAGTAGTAAGTCGGGGGGCAGGCGGGAGACCCAGTACTTC.

V gene TRBV7-9 combines with J gene TRBJ2-3; D ambiguous. Germline V gene data show CDR1 as SEHNR and CDR2 as FQNEAQ (reference sequence). CDR3 length: 14 amino acids. Between the trimmed V and J ends, which lost 3 bases and 0 bases, there was a span of 7 bases. The CDR3 nucleotides read TGTGCCAGCAGCTTTTCGGACAGCACAGATACGCAGTATTTT. This translates into CASSFSDSTDTQYF.

The CDR3 nucleotides are TGTGCCAGTAGTTTATCTTCCGGGACTAGCGGGATTACAGATACGCAGTATTTT. It encodes CASSLSSGTSGITDTQYF. V is TRBV19 and J is TRBJ2-3; TRBD2 aligns across 13 bases. CDR3 length: 18 residues. The germline V gene encodes CDR1 LNHDA and CDR2 SQIVND (reference sequence). J lost 3 bases, V lost 5 bases, and 11 bases had no gene match. The full variable domain, rest sourced from reference TRBV19 and TRBJ2-3, is DGGITQSPKYLFRKEGQNVTLSCEQNLNHDAMYWYRQDPGQGLRLIYYSQIVNDFQKGDIAEGYSVSREKKESFPLTVTSAQKNPTAFYLCASSLSSGTSGITDTQYFGPGTRLTVL.

The J gene is TRBJ1-2, the V gene TRBV28; 9 nucleotides agree with TRBD1. Trimming took 11 bases from V and 2 from J; bases not matched to a gene: 9. Germline V gene data show CDR1 as MDHEN and CDR2 as SYDVKM. The CDR3 has 14 amino acids. CDR3 loop: CAGGGTGRNYGYTF. The CDR3 nucleotides are TGTGCCGGGGGAGGGACAGGGCGAAACTATGGCTACACCTTC.

This clone came up a few times. The V gene is TRBV5-1, the J gene TRBJ2-1; the D gene is possibly TRBD2 (7 bases). Germline CDR1 is SGHRS and CDR2 is YFSETQ. This CDR3 is 17 amino acids long. Trimming took off 1 base at V and 5 bases at J, with 19 bases between the two ends. The CDR3 nucleotides are TGCGCCAGCAGCTTGAATAAGGGGGGGACTTCCAACAATGAGCAGTTCTTC. Translating gives CASSLNKGGTSNNEQFF.

V gene TRBV7-2 combines with J gene TRBJ2-7; TRBD2 agrees at 7 bases. V dropped 3 bases and J dropped 7; count of bases not matched to a gene: 3. In germline, CDR1 is SGHTA, CDR2 FQGNSA. The CDR3 contains 12 residues. This CDR3 reads CASSFRGDEQYF. As DNA, the CDR3 is TGTGCCAGCAGCTTCCGGGGGGATGAGCAGTACTTC.

Details on this clone: The sample has other DNA sequences that encode this CDR3 too. The chain recombines TRBV19 with TRBJ2-3; D is unclear. There are 12 residues in the CDR3. The V end was cut by 1 base, the J end by 5 bases, with 4 bases between. Per germline, CDR1 LNHDA and CDR2 SQIVND (reference sequence). The DNA of the CDR3 is TGTGCCAGTAGTATAGGAGGAGATACGCAGTATTTT. The encoded protein is CASSIGGDTQYF.

The chain uses TRBV7-8 and TRBJ2-3; 11 positions agree with TRBD2. J was trimmed by 8 bases and V by 4 bases; bases with no gene match: 8. Germline loops: CDR1 SGHVS, CDR2 FQNEAQ. CDR3 size: 15 residues. CDR3 loop: CASSSFSGGAITQYF. In nucleotides, the CDR3 is TGTGCCAGCAGCTCATTTAGCGGGGGGGCGATTACGCAGTATTTT.

The chain joins TRBV11-2 to TRBJ1-1, with D unclear. V was trimmed by 1 base and J by 1 base, leaving 10 bases between them. CDR1 is SGHAT and CDR2 is FQNNGV in the germline V gene. This CDR3 has 15 amino acids. CDR3 residues: CASSLVRNTNTEAFF. In DNA, the CDR3 is TGTGCCAGCAGCTTAGTGCGGAATACGAACACTGAAGCTTTCTTT.

The V and J genes are TRBV28 and TRBJ1-2; 7 bases line up with TRBD1. Per germline, CDR1 MDHEN and CDR2 SYDVKM. Trimming took 5 bases from V and 1 from J; bases not matched to a gene: 4. The CDR3 has 14 residues. CDR3 bases: TGTGCCAGCAGTAACCAGGGGGTTAACTATGGCTACACCTTC. Encoded protein: CASSNQGVNYGYTF.

This clone has just a few counts. The chain joins TRBV18 to TRBJ1-2; a weak D match, TRBD1 (6 bases). The V and J ends lost 4 bases and 8 bases respectively, with 11 bases between them. The CDR3 is 12 amino acids. Germline assignment: CDR1 KGHSH and CDR2 LQKENI. In DNA form, the CDR3 reads TGTGCCAGCTCACTTCAGGACAGCGGCTACACCTTC. It codes for CASSLQDSGYTF.

Here the CDR3 reads CASSPGSSTDTQYF. Here the CDR3 DNA reads TGTGCCAGCAGCCCAGGGAGCAGCACAGATACGCAGTATTTT. The chain couples TRBV14 to TRBJ2-3; TRBD1 or TRBD2 may be the D gene (5 bases each). Trimming shortened V by 4 bases and J by 0 bases, and 8 bases separated the two germline ends. CDR1 SGHDN and CDR2 FVKESK come from the germline V gene. This CDR3 spans 14 amino acids.

This chain connects TRBV6-1 to TRBJ2-7; D might be TRBD1 (6 bases). The germline V gene has CDR1 MNHNS and CDR2 SASEGT. The CDR3 length is 13 residues. The V gene lost 6 bases and the J gene lost 2 bases, with 11 bases spanning the gap. DNA for the CDR3: TGTGCCAGCAGCCGGGACACAACCTACGAGCAGTACTTC. Translating it yields CASSRDTTYEQYF.

This chain joins TRBV28 and TRBJ1-2; a weak D match, TRBD1 (5 bases). V lost 7 bases to trimming and J lost 6 bases, with 27 bases between them. This CDR3 contains 17 residues. The germline CDR1 and CDR2 sequences are MDHEN and SYDVKM. The CDR3 nucleotides are TGTGCCAGCAAAGGGCAGGGAGTTTTTCAAAGCGCGGATGGCTACACCTTC. It codes for CASKGQGVFQSADGYTF.

The genes are TRBV4-1 and TRBJ2-2; 11 bases are shared with TRBD2. The CDR3 spans 19 residues. The germline V gene encodes CDR1 MGHRA and CDR2 YSYEKL. J gave up 4 bases and V 0 bases, and 10 bases lay outside the gene matches. CDR3 region: CASSQEGSGGAFGTGELFF. The CDR3, as DNA: TGCGCCAGCAGCCAAGAGGGTAGCGGGGGGGCTTTCGGCACCGGGGAGCTGTTTTTT.

A word on this clone: This CDR3 is also generated by other DNA sequences in the sample. The genes are TRBV7-6 and TRBJ1-6; D remains ambiguous. CDR3 length: 14 residues. CDR1 SGHVS and CDR2 FNYEAQ come from the germline V gene. V gave up 5 bases and J gave up 10 bases, with 15 bases separating them. The CDR3 DNA reads TGTGCCAGCAGCCCTCTGTCCGGACTCTCACCCCTCCACTTT. This sequence encodes CASSPLSGLSPLHF.

The chain employs TRBV5-1 and TRBJ1-1, with D maybe TRBD1 (5 bases). Germline CDR1 and CDR2: SGHRS and YFSETQ. CDR3 length equals 16 residues. V was pared by 4 bases and J by 5 bases, with 21 bases between. The CDR3 is CASSTSRDFKGTEAFF. Written as DNA, the CDR3 is TGCGCCAGCAGCACGAGCCGGGACTTCAAGGGAACTGAAGCTTTCTTT.

CDR3 residues: CASTGAGGPRLNEQFF. The CDR3 coding sequence is TGTGCCAGCACTGGCGCGGGGGGCCCCCGGCTCAATGAGCAGTTCTTC. The rearrangement joins TRBV21-1 to TRBJ2-1; the D segment call TRBD2 is taken from the table without a DNA check. TRBV21-1 is a documented pseudogene. This CDR3 is 16 amino acids long.

V usage is TRBV5-1 and J usage is TRBJ2-5; 9 nucleotides match TRBD2. V lost 4 bases, J lost 5 bases, and 6 bases stayed unmatched. The length of the CDR3 is 14 residues. Looked up from germline, CDR1 is SGHRS and CDR2 is YFSETQ. The DNA of the CDR3 is TGCGCCAGCAGCCCAGGGACTAGCCTCGAGACCCAGTACTTC. Translation gives CASSPGTSLETQYF. Full variable domain (remainder filled in from reference TRBV5-1 and TRBJ2-5): KAGVTQTPRYLIKTRGQQVTLSCSPISGHRSVSWYQQTPGQGLQFLFEYFSETQRNKGNFPGRFSGRQFSNSRSEMNVSTLELGDSALYLCASSPGTSLETQYFGPGTRLLVL.

The chain uses TRBV18 and TRBJ2-6, with 10 bases fitting TRBD1. This CDR3 is 16 amino acids long. V lost 5 bases, J lost 2 bases, and 3 bases stayed unmatched. The germline CDR1 and CDR2 sequences are KGHSH and LQKENI. DNA for the CDR3: TGTGCCAGCTCATTTGGACAGGGGGCTGGGGCCAACGTCCTGACTTTC. As protein: CASSFGQGAGANVLTF. The entire variable domain, with the rest obtained from reference TRBV18 and TRBJ2-6, is as follows: NAGVMQNPRHLVRRRGQEARLRCSPMKGHSHVYWYRQLPEEGLKFMVYLQKENIIDESGMPKERFSAEFPKEGPSILRIQQVVRGDSAAYFCASSFGQGAGANVLTFGAGSRLTVL.

The chain is built from TRBV5-1 and TRBJ1-2; D may be TRBD1 (6 bases). The V end was cut by 4 bases, the J end by 3 bases, with 16 bases between. This CDR3 comprises 15 residues. Germline V lookup: CDR1 SGHRS, CDR2 YFSETQ. DNA of the CDR3: TGCGCCAGCAGCCATGGGACACAGGGCGACTATGGCTACACCTTC. Amino acids: CASSHGTQGDYGYTF.

The chain couples TRBV5-4 to TRBJ2-5, with a tentative D call TRBD2 (5 bases). Per the germline V gene, CDR1 is SGHNT and CDR2 is YYREEE (reference sequence). This CDR3 contains 14 residues. V lost 0 bases to trimming and J lost 5 bases, with 11 bases between them. The CDR3 DNA sequence: TGTGCCAGCAGCTTGGCGGGGATGGAGGAGACCCAGTACTTC. Its protein product is CASSLAGMEETQYF.

V usage is TRBV7-2 and J usage is TRBJ1-3; D uncertain. The V gene lost 4 bases and the J gene lost 4 bases, with 8 bases spanning the gap. The CDR3 runs to 13 residues. The germline CDR1 and CDR2 sequences are SGHTA and FQGNSA. Here the CDR3 DNA reads TGTGCCAGCAGCTCTAGCAGGGGAAACACCATATATTTT. Translated, it gives CASSSSRGNTIYF.